The rows below give T cell receptor beta chains drawn from one sample of a study of T cell clones after liver transplantation. The data were produced by immunoSEQ multiplex PCR, yet TCRdb's version contains in-frame clones alone and is incomplete. The sample lists tens of thousands of clones, 80% to 85% occurring once. The material was CD4+ T cells from blood, obtained around 50 months after liver transplant. The receptor set was obtained from a human patient who received a liver transplant. Some T cells here may be from the graft donor. Both conserved end residues are part of each CDR3. The D gene is left open where the match is weak. Only some rows state a clone size, as once, few, many or a class for expanded clones.

j_gene	abundance	v_gene	d_gene	CDR3nt	CDR3aa
TRBJ1-5	NA	TRBV6-1	NA	TGTGCCAGCAGTCTGAATCGGGTTCCCAATCAGCCCCAGCATTTT	CASSLNRVPNQPQHF
TRBJ2-1	NA	TRBV27	TRBD1	TGTGCCAGCAGCCAAACAGGGGGCCTCCCCAATGAGCAGTTCTTC	CASSQTGGLPNEQFF
TRBJ1-5	NA	TRBV28	NA	TGTGCCATGTCGGACAGAAACAATCAGCCCCAGCATTTT	CAMSDRNNQPQHF
TRBJ2-1	NA	TRBV29-1	TRBD2	TGCAGCGTGGGTGGGACTAGCTACAATGAGCAGTTCTTC	CSVGGTSYNEQFF
TRBJ1-5	NA	TRBV7-2	NA	TGTGCCAGCAGCTTAGATAAGGGTCGGCCCCAGCATTTT	CASSLDKGRPQHF
TRBJ2-5	NA	TRBV5-5	TRBD2	TGTGCCAGCAGCTTGGCTCTAGCGGGGGGTCAAGAGACCCAGTACTTC	CASSLALAGGQETQYF
TRBJ1-3	NA	TRBV21-1	NA	NA	CASSKEGWGCGNTIYF
TRBJ1-2	NA	TRBV5-6	TRBD1	TGTGCCAGCAGCTTGTGGGGACAGGGGGCGAAGGGTCCCTATGGCTACACCTTC	CASSLWGQGAKGPYGYTF
TRBJ1-1	NA	TRBV5-4	NA	TGTGCCAGCAGCGCTCCCCAGCTCATGAACACTGAAGCTTTCTTT	CASSAPQLMNTEAFF
TRBJ2-1	NA	TRBV15	TRBD1	TGTGCCACCAGCCCGAATCTTGCCGGGACAGTGTACAATGAGCAGTTCTTC	CATSPNLAGTVYNEQFF
TRBJ1-2	once	TRBV5-1	NA	TGCGCCAGCAGCATCGGGGACCGAGCCTATGGCTACACCTTC	CASSIGDRAYGYTF
TRBJ2-5	NA	TRBV6-5	NA	TGTGCCAGTAGGCCAGCGGGTAGCCTGGAGACCCAGTACTTC	CASRPAGSLETQYF
TRBJ2-5	NA	TRBV27	NA	TGTGCCAGCAGGGGCTGGGGACTCCGGGTGGAGACCCAGTACTTC	CASRGWGLRVETQYF
TRBJ2-7	NA	TRBV28	NA	TGTGCCACCCAAATTGGTGTCGACGAGCAGTACTTC	CATQIGVDEQYF
TRBJ1-5	NA	TRBV9	TRBD1	TGTGCCAGCAGCGCATCGGACAGGGGCAATCAGCCCCAGCATTTT	CASSASDRGNQPQHF
TRBJ2-3	NA	TRBV7-2	NA	TGTGCCAGCAGCTTAGCTAGTTTAGGCGGCACAGATACGCAGTATTTT	CASSLASLGGTDTQYF
TRBJ1-5	NA	TRBV5-1	NA	TGCGCCAGCAGCTTGGCCGTCAGGAGAGAGGATCAGCCCCAGCATTTT	CASSLAVRREDQPQHF
TRBJ2-1	NA	TRBV5-1	NA	TGCGCCAGCAGCTTGGAGGGGGGCTCTAGTTCAGGGCAGTTCTTC	CASSLEGGSSSGQFF
TRBJ2-5	NA	TRBV5-1	TRBD2	TGCGCCAGCAGAGCCGGACTAGACCAAGAGACCCAGTACTTC	CASRAGLDQETQYF
TRBJ1-5	NA	TRBV28	NA	TGTGCCAGCAGTTCCCCAGGGTTTAGCAATCAGCCCCAGCATTTT	CASSSPGFSNQPQHF
TRBJ2-5	once	TRBV6-5	NA	TGTGCCAGCAGCCGACGATGGGGTACGCAGGAGACCCAGTACTTC	CASSRRWGTQETQYF
TRBJ2-5	NA	TRBV11-1	TRBD2	TGTGCCAGCAGACCCACTAGCGGGAGAGGTGAGACCCAGTACTTC	CASRPTSGRGETQYF
TRBJ2-3	NA	TRBV30	TRBD2	TGTGCCTGGAATACACTAGCGGGCTTCACAGATACGCAGTATTTT	CAWNTLAGFTDTQYF
TRBJ2-7	NA	TRBV5-1	NA	TGCGCCAGCAGCTTGGGGCAGTACCAGGGCGAGCAGTACTTC	CASSLGQYQGEQYF
TRBJ1-4	NA	TRBV5-1	TRBD1	TGCGCCAGCAGCTTAGGGGGCCAGGGTGAAAAACTGTTTTTT	CASSLGGQGEKLFF
TRBJ2-7	NA	TRBV27	TRBD2	TGTGCCAGCAGTTTATCTCTAGCGGGAGGAACCTACGAGCAGTACTTC	CASSLSLAGGTYEQYF
TRBJ2-7	NA	TRBV11-2	TRBD2	TGTGCCAGCAGCTTAGACGGTAGCGGGGGCTACGAGCAGTACTTC	CASSLDGSGGYEQYF
TRBJ1-1	once	TRBV25-1	TRBD1	TGTGCCAGCAGACCCGGGACAGTGAACACTGAAGCTTTCTTT	CASRPGTVNTEAFF
TRBJ1-1	NA	TRBV29-1	TRBD1	TGCAGCGTTGAAAGGGACAGGGGGAATGCTGTCACTGAAGCTTTCTTT	CSVERDRGNAVTEAFF
TRBJ1-1	few	TRBV30	NA	TGTGCCTGGAGTGTATCCCAAGGCGGCACTGAAGCTTTCTTT	CAWSVSQGGTEAFF